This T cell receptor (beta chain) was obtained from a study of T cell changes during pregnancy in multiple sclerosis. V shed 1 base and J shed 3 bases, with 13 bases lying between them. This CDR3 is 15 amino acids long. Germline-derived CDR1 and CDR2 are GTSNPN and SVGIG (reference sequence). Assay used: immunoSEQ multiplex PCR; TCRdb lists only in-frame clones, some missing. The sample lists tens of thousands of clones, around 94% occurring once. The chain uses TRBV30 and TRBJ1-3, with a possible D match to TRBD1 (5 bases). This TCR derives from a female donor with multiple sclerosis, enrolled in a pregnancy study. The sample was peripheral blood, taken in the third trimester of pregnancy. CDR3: CAWSAPGLLGNTIYF. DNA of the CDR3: TGTGCCTGGAGTGCCCCGGGACTCCTTGGAAACACCATATATTTT.